This T cell receptor (beta chain) was retrieved from a study of blood T cell repertoires in COVID-19. Study summary: The analysed material was cDNA or gDNA that came from T cells, B-cell-depleted T cells, or PBMCs.

In the original processing: Reference gene primer amplification gave estimated nucleated cell counts. Clones were sequenced by immunoSEQ multiplex PCR, and TCRdb holds only the in-frame ones, with some missing. The V and J calls and clone size come from that table; D and trimming were worked out from the DNA. The data hold roughly 30,000 clones, with approximately 89% observed a single time. Trimming shortened V by 5 bases and J by 5 bases, and 16 bases separated the two germline ends. From germline, CDR1 is SGHAT and CDR2 FQNNGV. The CDR3 covers 14 residues. The chain combines TRBV11-2 with TRBJ2-7; D might be TRBD2 (6 bases). This clonotype originated in a man aged 80 or over with acute or convalescent COVID-19. The sequenced sample was peripheral blood. CDR3 in amino acids: CASSRLWGEDEQYF. CDR3 sequence (DNA): TGTGCCAGCAGCCGCCTTTGGGGGGAGGACGAGCAGTACTTC. Using reference TRBV11-2 and TRBJ2-7 for the parts outside the CDR3, the full variable domain is EAGVAQSPRYKIIEKRQSVAFWCNPISGHATLYWYQQILGQGPKLLIQFQNNGVVDDSQLPKDRFSAERLKGVDSTLKIQPAKLEDSAVYLCASSRLWGEDEQYFGPGTRLTVT.